One and the same sample provided the 13 T cell receptor beta chains below, sequenced in a study of T cells in Graves' hyperthyroidism and ophthalmopathy. Amplification targeted TCR beta CDR3 regions from RNA transcripts. The HTBI primer set served for first-round RT-PCR of the TCR CDR3. Using its own MiXCR run on the multiplex PCR reads, TCRdb lists one record per CDR3 protein. The profile shows some 300,000 distinct CDR3 sequences, roughly 17% of them singletons. The sequenced sample was blood. The receptors were sampled from a man aged 25-45 years with Graves' hyperthyroidism.

This clonotype appeared many times. A read error may produce the germline difference seen at one junction end. This chain connects TRBV7-7 to TRBJ2-1; the D is unclear. CDR3 size: 15 residues. CDR1 and CDR2 (germline): SSHAT, FNYEAQ (reference sequence). CDR3 amino acids: CASSPTVAGDNEQFF. In nucleotides, the CDR3 is TGTGCTAGCAGCCCGACCGTCGCTGGAGACAATGAGCAGTTCTTC.

This clonotype came up many times. The CDR3 sequence: CASSLMGTVEETQYF. CDR3 nucleotide sequence: TGTGCCAGCAGCTTAATGGGGACAGTCGAAGAGACCCAGTACTTC. This chain uses TRBV7-3 with TRBJ2-5; 7 bases agree with TRBD1. Trimming at V came to 1 base and at J to 3 bases, leaving 5 bases not matched to a gene. CDR1 and CDR2 from the germline V gene are SGHTA and FQGTGA. CDR3 length equals 15 residues.

This chain links TRBV28 with TRBJ2-1, with D perhaps assigned TRBD1 or TRBD2 (5 bases each). Germline V gene sequence: CDR1 MDHEN, CDR2 SYDVKM. Trimming removed 2 bases from V and 9 bases from J, with 14 bases in between. CDR3 size: 14 residues. DNA for the CDR3: TGTGCCAGCAGTTTAAGGGACGGACCCGGTGAGCAGTTCTTC. The encoded protein is CASSLRDGPGEQFF.

The V gene is TRBV4-1, the J gene TRBJ1-2; D not certain. The CDR3 covers 16 residues. Germline V CDR1 and CDR2: MGHRA, YSYEKL. V was trimmed by 1 base and J by 7 bases, leaving 19 bases between them. In DNA, the CDR3 is TGCGCCAGCAGCCAAGGATCGGGTAGGGCTCGGCTTGGCTACACCTTC. This encodes CASSQGSGRARLGYTF.

This clonotype was observed many times. This sequence joins TRBV7-9 and TRBJ2-7; 8 bases agree with TRBD1. The V and J ends lost 5 bases and 6 bases, in that order; junction bases with no gene match: 6. CDR3 length: 13 amino acids. Germline V gene data show CDR1 as SEHNR and CDR2 as FQNEAQ (reference sequence). The CDR3 loop is CASSRGQGSEQYF. CDR3 sequence (DNA): TGTGCCAGCAGCCGCGGACAGGGTTCCGAGCAGTACTTC.

This clonotype was seen repeatedly, ten times or more. The V gene is TRBV3-1, the J gene TRBJ1-3; D ambiguous. The V and J ends lost 0 bases and 4 bases respectively, with 13 bases between them. Germline V CDR1 and CDR2: LGHDT, YNNKEL (reference sequence). The CDR3 sequence is 16 residues long. The CDR3: CASSQDRRVSGNTIYF. In DNA form, the CDR3 reads TGTGCCAGCAGCCAAGACCGACGGGTTTCAGGAAACACCATATATTTT. Drawing the rest from reference TRBV3-1 and TRBJ1-3, the complete variable domain is DTAVSQTPKYLVTQMGNDKSIKCEQNLGHDTMYWYKQDSKKFLKIMFSYNNKELIINETVPNRFSPKSPDKAHLNLHINSLELGDSAVYFCASSQDRRVSGNTIYFGEGSWLTVV.

This clonotype was recorded a few times. With a much larger clone just one base away, this may be a read error. The genes are TRBV5-1 and TRBJ1-2; D is undetermined. V lost 0 bases and J lost 8, with 14 bases in between. The CDR3 has 14 amino acids. Germline assignment: CDR1 SGHRS and CDR2 YFSETQ. The CDR3 spells CASSLDSSGEGYTF. The CDR3 DNA reads as TGCGCCAGCAGCTTGGACAGCTCAGGAGAAGGCTACACCTTC. Using reference TRBV5-1 and TRBJ1-2 for the parts outside the CDR3, the full variable domain is KAGVTQTPRYLIKTRGQQVTLSCSPISGHRSVSWYQQTPGQGLQFLFEYFSETQRNKGNFPGRFSGRQFSNSRSEMNVSTLELGDSALYLCASSLDSSGEGYTFGSGTRLTVV.

This clonotype has only a few counts. This chain links TRBV6-6 with TRBJ2-7; no clear D. The CDR3 is made up of 19 amino acids. Trimming took off 2 bases at V and 6 bases at J, with 29 bases between the two ends. Germline-derived CDR1 and CDR2 are MNHNY and SVGAGI (reference sequence). The DNA of the CDR3 is TGTGCCAGCAGTTACCAACCCTTCTTCGGGCGTGCGGCTCCCCCCGAGCAGTACTTC. It is translated as CASSYQPFFGRAAPPEQYF.

This clonotype was recorded many times. The CDR3 is CSARDAGQGKNEQFF. The CDR3 nucleotides read TGCAGTGCTAGAGATGCCGGACAGGGAAAGAATGAGCAGTTCTTC. The chain uses TRBV20-1 and TRBJ2-1, with 8 bases that match TRBD1. V lost 0 bases to trimming and J lost 7 bases; unmatched junction nucleotides: 8. Germline CDR1 reads DFQATT; CDR2 reads SNEGSKA (reference sequence). This CDR3 has 15 residues.

The chain uses TRBV28 and TRBJ1-2, with TRBD1 identical over 9 bases. The V gene's germline CDR1 is MDHEN and CDR2 SYDVKM. The CDR3 consists of 14 residues. Trimming took 6 bases from V and 8 from J; bases not matched to a gene: 10. CDR3 sequence: CASSRGQGRDGYTF. The CDR3 bases are TGTGCCAGCAGCCGCGGACAGGGGAGGGACGGCTACACCTTC.

The V and J genes are TRBV7-2 and TRBJ1-6; D may be TRBD1 (6 bases). The CDR3 contains 16 residues. In germline, CDR1 is SGHTA, CDR2 FQGNSA. The ends were cut back, 1 base at V and 2 bases at J, with 9 bases in the middle. CDR3 sequence (DNA): TGTGCCAGCAGCTTAGGAGGACAGCCCTATAATTCACCCCTCCACTTT. It translates to CASSLGGQPYNSPLHF.

This clonotype was counted at least ten times. This chain uses TRBV5-1 with TRBJ2-7, with 8 bases matching TRBD1. V trimming: 2 bases; J trimming: 4 bases; junction bases outside the gene matches: 5. The CDR3 extends over 14 amino acids. CDR1 and CDR2 (germline): SGHRS, YFSETQ. CDR3 nucleotide sequence: TGCGCCAGCAGCTTTACGGACAGGGTTTACGAGCAGTACTTC. It yields the protein CASSFTDRVYEQYF. The variable domain in full, completed from reference TRBV5-1 and TRBJ2-7, reads KAGVTQTPRYLIKTRGQQVTLSCSPISGHRSVSWYQQTPGQGLQFLFEYFSETQRNKGNFPGRFSGRQFSNSRSEMNVSTLELGDSALYLCASSFTDRVYEQYFGPGTRLTVT.

Remarks on this clonotype: A much larger clonotype is one base distant, so this may be a read error. This sequence joins TRBV6-2 or TRBV6-3 and TRBJ2-1; 8 positions match TRBD2. Per germline, CDR1 MNHEY and CDR2 SVGEGT. V gave up 5 bases and J gave up 5 bases; unmatched junction bases: 8. The CDR3 contains 15 residues. CDR3 protein: CASSPYGGENNEQFF. The CDR3 nucleotides read TGTGCCAGCAGTCCCTACGGGGGGGAGAACAATGAGCAGTTCTTC.